Shown below are 16 T cell receptor beta chains from a single sample sequenced in a study of T cell changes during pregnancy in multiple sclerosis. Some clones are missing from TCRdb's copy, which holds only in-frame ones; the method was immunoSEQ multiplex PCR. The sample lists just under 45,000 clones, roughly 92% occurring once. The material was CD4+ T cells from peripheral blood mononuclear cells, obtained in the first trimester of pregnancy. All receptors come from a female donor with multiple sclerosis, enrolled in a pregnancy study.

The chain couples TRBV14 to TRBJ2-7; TRBD1 might be the D (6 bases). The length of the CDR3 is 15 residues. Trimming stripped 1 base from V and 3 bases from J, with 13 bases between. From germline, CDR1 is SGHDN and CDR2 FVKESK. The CDR3 here is CASSQGRGSLYEQYF. The CDR3 DNA follows: TGTGCCAGCAGCCAAGGAAGGGGGTCCCTCTACGAGCAGTACTTC.

The V call is TRBV6-5, the J call TRBJ1-3; 9 bases are shared with TRBD1. Per germline, CDR1 MNHEY and CDR2 SVGAGI. There are 15 residues in the CDR3. With 6 bases clipped from V and 5 bases from J, the junction kept 8 bases outside the gene matches. As DNA, the CDR3 is TGTGCCAGCAGCCCCCGACAGGGGGGGAGAAACACCATATATTTT. Translated, it gives CASSPRQGGRNTIYF.

J is TRBJ2-7 and V is TRBV28; 8 bases map to TRBD2. With 8 bases clipped from V and 2 bases from J, the junction kept 11 bases outside the gene matches. Looked up from germline, CDR1 is MDHEN and CDR2 is SYDVKM. This CDR3 has 15 residues. CDR3 bases: TGTGCCAGCCCCTTTGCGACTAGCGAAACCTACGAGCAGTACTTC. It codes for CASPFATSETYEQYF. Full variable domain (rest looked up from reference TRBV28 and TRBJ2-7): DVKVTQSSRYLVKRTGEKVFLECVQDMDHENMFWYRQDPGLGLRLIYFSYDVKMKEKGDIPEGYSVSREKKERFSLILESASTNQTSMYLCASPFATSETYEQYFGPGTRLTVT.

V usage is TRBV6-5 and J usage is TRBJ1-1; D perhaps matches TRBD1 (6 bases). Trimming pared 8 bases from V and 4 bases from J, leaving 20 bases between. CDR1 is MNHEY and CDR2 is SVGAGI in the germline V gene. The CDR3 has 15 residues. The CDR3 protein is CASGYPNREGTEAFF. Here the CDR3 DNA reads TGTGCCAGCGGGTACCCGAACAGGGAAGGCACTGAAGCTTTCTTT.

V is TRBV28 and J is TRBJ1-1, with D hard to call. Trimming removed 7 bases at V and 1 base at J, with 7 bases between. The CDR3 spans 12 residues. Germline lookup yields CDR1 MDHEN and CDR2 SYDVKM. CDR3 bases: TGTGCCAGCAAGTTGAGGAACACTGAAGCTTTCTTT. Translated, it gives CASKLRNTEAFF.

The chain's CDR3 is CASSVGTGGGEKLFF. CDR3 DNA sequence: TGTGCCAGCAGCGTCGGAACAGGGGGTGGTGAAAAACTGTTTTTT. The chain has TRBV9 and TRBJ1-4; TRBD1 matches at 8 bases. V gave up 2 bases and J gave up 7 bases; unmatched junction bases: 7. The CDR3 extends over 15 amino acids. CDR1 is SGDLS and CDR2 is YYNGEE in the germline V gene.

The CDR3 region is CASSHGLAGGFRELFF. The CDR3 DNA sequence: TGCGCCAGCAGTCACGGACTAGCGGGAGGGTTCCGGGAGCTGTTTTTT. The V and J genes are TRBV5-1 and TRBJ2-2; the match to TRBD2 covers 15 bases. CDR1 and CDR2 from the germline V gene are SGHRS and YFSETQ. This CDR3 has 16 amino acids. Trimming at V came to 5 bases and at J to 9 bases, leaving 8 bases not matched to a gene.

The chain combines TRBV7-2 with TRBJ2-7; 10 bases agree with TRBD2. The germline gives CDR1 SGHTA, CDR2 FQGNSA. The CDR3 has 15 amino acids. V trimming: 5 bases; J trimming: 6 bases; junction bases outside the gene matches: 10. CDR3 sequence reads: CASSLASGSWREQYF. CDR3 DNA sequence: TGTGCCAGCAGCCTGGCTAGCGGGAGTTGGCGCGAGCAGTACTTC.

V usage is TRBV7-9 and J usage is TRBJ2-4, with unresolved D. Germline-derived CDR1 and CDR2 are SEHNR and FQNEAQ (reference sequence). Trimming pared 4 bases from V and 0 bases from J, leaving 4 bases between. The CDR3 totals 13 residues. The CDR3 DNA reads as TGTGCCAGCAGCTCCCAAGCCAAAAACATTCAGTACTTC. Amino acids: CASSSQAKNIQYF. The whole variable domain, remainder taken from reference TRBV7-9 and TRBJ2-4, is DTGVSQNPRHKITKRGQNVTFRCDPISEHNRLYWYRQTLGQGPEFLTYFQNEAQLEKSRLLSDRFSAERPKGSFSTLEIQRTEQGDSAMYLCASSSQAKNIQYFGAGTRLSVL.

The J gene is TRBJ2-4, the V gene TRBV30, with D maybe TRBD1 (6 bases). The CDR3 is 14 amino acids. CDR1 and CDR2 (germline): GTSNPN, SVGIG (reference sequence). Trimming pared 4 bases from V and 2 bases from J, leaving 12 bases between. The chain's CDR3 is CAWTQGRSKNIQYF. The DNA for the CDR3 is TGTGCCTGGACACAGGGAAGATCCAAAAACATTCAGTACTTC.

A single count supports this clone. This chain links TRBV29-1 with TRBJ2-5, with 8 bases matching TRBD2. The junction had 3 bases not matched to a gene; V was cut back by 4 bases and J by 5 bases. Germline V lookup: CDR1 SQVTM, CDR2 ANQGSEA. CDR3 length: 12 residues. The CDR3: CSVVSGGETQYF. CDR3 bases: TGCAGCGTTGTAAGCGGGGGTGAGACCCAGTACTTC.

The V and J genes are TRBV29-1 and TRBJ2-7; 7 bases fit TRBD1. Germline assignment: CDR1 SQVTM and CDR2 ANQGSEA. J gave up 3 bases and V 0 bases, and 11 bases lay outside the gene matches. CDR3 size: 16 residues. CDR3 nucleotides: TGCAGCGTTGAAGATCCACGTCCGGGACAGCACTACGAGCAGTACTTC. Its protein is CSVEDPRPGQHYEQYF.

This clone showed up just once. The chain couples TRBV4-1 to TRBJ1-3, with TRBD1 identical over 12 bases. J was trimmed by 1 base and V by 2 bases; bases with no gene match: 12. Per germline, CDR1 MGHRA and CDR2 YSYEKL. This CDR3 contains 20 residues. CDR3 sequence: CASSQWMAQGQGASGNTIYF. The CDR3 DNA reads TGCGCCAGCAGCCAATGGATGGCCCAGGGACAGGGGGCATCTGGAAACACCATATATTTT.

CDR3 in DNA: TGTGCCAGCTCACCGGCGGCAGGGGTTACTGACACTGAAGCTTTCTTT. Its protein is CASSPAAGVTDTEAFF. The V call is TRBV18, the J call TRBJ1-1, with D possibly TRBD1 on 6 matching bases. Trimming removed 3 bases from V and 3 bases from J, with 17 bases in between. The CDR3 runs 16 residues. Germline assignment: CDR1 KGHSH and CDR2 LQKENI.

This chain links TRBV30 with TRBJ2-2, with 7 bases fitting TRBD2. Germline CDR1 reads GTSNPN; CDR2 reads SVGIG (reference sequence). The CDR3 covers 14 residues. Unmatched junction bases numbered 7, after V lost 8 bases and J lost 1 base. CDR3: CARRGRGNTGELFF. CDR3 bases: TGTGCCAGACGGGGGAGGGGGAACACCGGGGAGCTGTTTTTT.

This clone was observed a single time. The rearrangement joins TRBV21-1 to TRBJ2-1; TRBD2 was called by the table and not checked on the DNA. TRBV21-1 is an annotated pseudogene. The CDR3 totals 10 residues. The CDR3 here is CATPGLEQFF. In DNA form, the CDR3 reads TGTGCCACCCCGGGACTAGAGCAGTTCTTC.